The 18 T cell receptor beta chains below all came from one sample that was sequenced in a study of cytomegalovirus exposure and HLA in healthy donors. With 60 Vbeta and 13 Jbeta primers, the PCR was carried out. Clones were read by immunoSEQ multiplex PCR, and TCRdb kept only the in-frame ones, dropping some. The data hold under 150,000 clones, with 73% observed a single time. Sequencing was done on a sample of PBMCs. The receptors here all came from a human donor in good health.

The chain links TRBV14 to TRBJ1-4; 9 bases map to TRBD1. Per the germline V gene, CDR1 is SGHDN and CDR2 is FVKESK. The CDR3 consists of 15 residues. J gave up 8 bases and V 2 bases, and 6 bases lay outside the gene matches. CDR3 sequence: CASSQYRGPGEKLFF. The DNA of the CDR3 is TGTGCCAGCAGCCAATACAGGGGGCCGGGGGAAAAACTGTTTTTT.

This clone was observed a handful of times. The gene calls are TRBV11-3 and TRBJ2-2; TRBD1 aligns across 7 bases. From germline, CDR1 is SGHNT and CDR2 YENEEA. The CDR3 is made up of 14 amino acids. The trim removed 4 bases at V and 6 bases at J, leaving 5 bases unmatched. The CDR3, as DNA: TGTGCCAGCAGCTCGACAGGGATCGCCGGGGAGCTGTTTTTT. This sequence encodes CASSSTGIAGELFF.

The CDR3 loop reads CASSLVLAGEGYNEQFF. In nucleotides, the CDR3 is TGTGCCAGCAGCTTAGTTCTTGCGGGAGAAGGGTACAATGAGCAGTTCTTC. The chain recombines TRBV11-3 with TRBJ2-1; 7 bases map to TRBD2. Per germline, CDR1 SGHNT and CDR2 YENEEA. The CDR3 has 17 residues. V lost 1 base to trimming and J lost 4 bases; unmatched junction nucleotides: 10. Using reference TRBV11-3 and TRBJ2-1 for the parts outside the CDR3, the full variable domain is EAGVVQSPRYKIIEKKQPVAFWCNPISGHNTLYWYLQNLGQGPELLIRYENEEAVDDSQLPKDRFSAERLKGVDSTLKIQPAELGDSAVYLCASSLVLAGEGYNEQFFGPGTRLTVL.

The rearrangement joins TRBV5-1 to TRBJ2-3; the match to TRBD2 covers 7 bases. The V gene's germline CDR1 is SGHRS and CDR2 YFSETQ. The CDR3 has 16 residues. Trimming cost V 1 base and J 1 base; bases outside gene matches: 6. CDR3: CASSLLWEGGTDTQYF. For the CDR3, the DNA is TGCGCCAGCAGCTTGTTGTGGGAGGGTGGCACAGATACGCAGTATTTT. Together with reference TRBV5-1 and TRBJ2-3, the CDR3 gives the full variable domain: KAGVTQTPRYLIKTRGQQVTLSCSPISGHRSVSWYQQTPGQGLQFLFEYFSETQRNKGNFPGRFSGRQFSNSRSEMNVSTLELGDSALYLCASSLLWEGGTDTQYFGPGTRLTVL.

This rearrangement joins TRBV7-8 to TRBJ2-5; TRBD1 matches 8 bases. Germline V gene sequence: CDR1 SGHVS, CDR2 FQNEAQ. CDR3 length: 15 residues. The V segment lost 5 bases and the J segment 3 bases; nucleotides outside the gene matches: 8. DNA for the CDR3: TGTGCCAGCAGCCCCCGGACAGGGTCAGAAGAGACCCAGTACTTC. It translates to CASSPRTGSEETQYF.

The CDR3, as DNA: TGTGCCATCAGTCCGGGACTAGGGCACGAGCAGTACTTC. Translating gives CAISPGLGHEQYF. The chain has TRBV10-3 and TRBJ2-7; TRBD2 agrees at 8 bases. The V gene end was trimmed by 5 bases and the J gene end by 5 bases; junction bases not matched to a gene: 5. Germline values: CDR1 ENHRY, CDR2 SYGVKD. The CDR3 is 13 residues long.

The gene calls are TRBV6-5 and TRBJ1-2; D remains ambiguous. Germline CDR1 MNHEY, CDR2 SVGAGI. The CDR3 spans 12 residues. V lost 6 bases to trimming and J lost 8 bases, with 13 bases between them. In nucleotides, the CDR3 is TGTGCCAGCAGATTGGAAGCTAGCGGCTACACCTTC. Amino acid sequence: CASRLEASGYTF.

The chain recombines TRBV7-6 with TRBJ2-4; TRBD1 is a possible D gene (5 bases). Between the trimmed V and J ends, which lost 4 bases and 2 bases, there was a span of 12 bases. Germline CDR1 reads SGHVS; CDR2 reads FNYEAQ. CDR3 size: 15 residues. The CDR3 DNA follows: TGTGCCAGCAGCTCCTCGTGGGGCACCAAAAACATTCAGTACTTC. Translation gives CASSSSWGTKNIQYF.

The chain is built from TRBV6-5 and TRBJ2-1; 9 bases line up with TRBD2. The length of the CDR3 is 14 residues. The germline gives CDR1 MNHEY, CDR2 SVGAGI. V lost 0 bases and J lost 6; bases outside the gene matches: 0. The DNA of the CDR3 is TGTGCCAGCAGTTACTCGACTAGCGGCAATGAGCAGTTCTTC. It translates to CASSYSTSGNEQFF.

As for this clone: The final CDR3 position lacks the conserved phenylalanine or tryptophan, pointing to a likely read error. This rearrangement joins TRBV6-5 to TRBJ1-1; tentatively, D is TRBD1 (6 bases). Germline-derived CDR1 and CDR2 are MNHEY and SVGAGI. The CDR3 consists of 14 residues. The ends were cut back, 4 bases at V and 0 bases at J, with 9 bases in the middle. The CDR3 DNA sequence: TGTGCCAGCAGTTCGGACAGTCTGAACACTGAAGCTTTCCTT. Translating gives CASSSDSLNTEAFL.

With regard to this clone: A junction boundary mismatches the germline segment, possibly from a read error. J is TRBJ1-4 and V is TRBV7-9; no clear D gene. This CDR3 is 12 amino acids long. Germline assignment: CDR1 SEHNR and CDR2 FQNEAQ (reference sequence). CDR3 coding DNA: TGTTCCAGCAGCTTAGTCGGAGGGAAACTGTTTTTT. Translated: CSSSLVGGKLFF.

The chain combines TRBV29-1 with TRBJ1-2, with D tentatively TRBD1 (5 bases). Germline lookup yields CDR1 SQVTM and CDR2 ANQGSEA. The V gene lost 2 bases and the J gene lost 4 bases, with 11 bases spanning the gap. CDR3 length: 13 amino acids. The CDR3 sequence is CSVETTAVYGYTF. The CDR3 DNA is TGCAGCGTTGAAACGACAGCCGTCTATGGCTACACCTTC.

The V call is TRBV27, the J call TRBJ1-6; 8 bases align to TRBD1. Germline-derived CDR1 and CDR2 are MNHEY and SMNVEV (reference sequence). The V segment lost 4 bases and the J segment 8 bases; nucleotides outside the gene matches: 7. The CDR3 contains 15 residues. Here the CDR3 reads CASSSPTGADSPLHF. CDR3 nucleotides: TGTGCCAGCAGTTCTCCGACAGGGGCAGATTCACCCCTCCACTTT.

This clone was found once. The rearrangement links TRBV5-1 to TRBJ2-5; TRBD2 agrees at 9 bases. Trimming took 4 bases from V and 1 from J; bases not matched to a gene: 5. Germline loops: CDR1 SGHRS, CDR2 YFSETQ. This CDR3 region has 15 residues. The chain's CDR3 is CASSVTAGGQETQYF. The CDR3 DNA follows: TGCGCCAGCAGCGTTACAGCGGGGGGCCAAGAGACCCAGTACTTC.

The chain recombines TRBV28 with TRBJ2-2, with a tentative D call TRBD2 (6 bases). Looked up from germline, CDR1 is MDHEN and CDR2 is SYDVKM. The CDR3 extends over 17 amino acids. Between the trimmed V and J ends, which lost 4 bases and 3 bases, there was a span of 18 bases. The CDR3 sequence is CASSSPGGRDYTGELFF. The CDR3 bases are TGTGCCAGCAGTTCTCCCGGTGGCAGGGACTACACCGGGGAGCTGTTTTTT.

The chain links TRBV7-9 to TRBJ2-7, with 8 positions matching TRBD1. CDR1 and CDR2 (germline): SEHNR, FQNEAQ (reference sequence). This CDR3 is 16 amino acids long. Trimming at V came to 3 bases and at J to 5 bases, leaving 12 bases not matched to a gene. The CDR3 DNA sequence: TGTGCCAGCAGCTTTTCAGTAGTACAGGGGGTCCACGAGCAGTACTTC. Translated: CASSFSVVQGVHEQYF.

This chain links TRBV10-3 with TRBJ2-7; D may be TRBD1 (5 bases). Trimming took 3 bases from V and 3 from J, leaving 15 bases between them. CDR1 is ENHRY, CDR2 SYGVKD, per germline. This CDR3 spans 15 amino acids. CDR3 residues: CAISDSAAGLYEQYF. Written as DNA, the CDR3 is TGTGCCATCAGTGACTCGGCGGCAGGGCTCTACGAGCAGTACTTC.

V and J are TRBV27 and TRBJ2-1; 9 nucleotides match TRBD2. The length of the CDR3 is 15 residues. The junction had 5 bases not matched to a gene; V was cut back by 0 bases and J by 8 bases. From germline, CDR1 is MNHEY and CDR2 SMNVEV (reference sequence). The DNA for the CDR3 is TGTGCCAGCAGTTTATCGTTTAGCGGGAGTTATGAGCAGTTCTTC. Protein sequence: CASSLSFSGSYEQFF.